Below, 20 T cell receptor beta chains from the same sample are listed, as sequenced in a study of blood T cell repertoires in COVID-19. Clones were sequenced by immunoSEQ multiplex PCR, and TCRdb holds only the in-frame ones, with some missing. The profile shows 250,000 or so clones, around four fifths of them singletons. Source material: peripheral blood. The receptors stem from a woman aged 60-75 years with active or convalescent COVID-19.

The genes are TRBV6-5 and TRBJ2-3; 9 bases match TRBD2. V was pared by 7 bases and J by 6 bases, with 11 bases of the junction left unmatched. The CDR3 totals 15 residues. Germline V gene sequence: CDR1 MNHEY, CDR2 SVGAGI. CDR3 region: CASNRSGRTGDTQYF. CDR3 DNA: TGTGCCAGCAATCGCAGCGGGAGGACGGGGGATACGCAGTATTTT.

CDR3 sequence (DNA): TGTGCCATCATCTCCGGGGGGGGTAACACTGAAGCTTTCTTT. Its translation is CAIISGGGNTEAFF. The genes are TRBV10-3 and TRBJ1-1; possibly TRBD1 for D (5 bases). V lost 7 bases and J lost 2, with 14 bases in between. The CDR3 is 14 amino acids. Germline V lookup: CDR1 ENHRY, CDR2 SYGVKD.

The chain carries TRBV28 and TRBJ1-3; 7 bases are a match to TRBD1. This CDR3 is built from 16 residues. V shed 6 bases and J 4 bases; nucleotides not matched to a gene: 12. Looked up from germline, CDR1 is MDHEN and CDR2 is SYDVKM. The CDR3: CASSRRQGLAGNTIYF. In DNA, the CDR3 is TGTGCCAGCAGCCGCCGACAGGGACTGGCCGGAAACACCATATATTTT.

The V call is TRBV19, the J call TRBJ1-5; no definite D call. Per germline, CDR1 LNHDA and CDR2 SQIVND (reference sequence). Trimming took 7 bases from V and 6 from J, leaving 13 bases between them. There are 13 residues in the CDR3. The CDR3 DNA sequence: TGTGCCAGTACACAAGAGGGAGGTCAGCCCCAGCATTTT. Residues: CASTQEGGQPQHF.

The rearrangement joins TRBV6-6 to TRBJ1-4; 8 bases line up with TRBD1. CDR3 length: 13 residues. V lost 2 bases to trimming and J lost 8 bases; unmatched junction nucleotides: 1. In germline, CDR1 is MNHNY, CDR2 SVGAGI (reference sequence). The CDR3 spells CASSYAGGEKLFF. In DNA form, the CDR3 reads TGTGCCAGCAGTTACGCAGGGGGCGAAAAACTGTTTTTT.

V gene TRBV6-6 combines with J gene TRBJ2-3; 13 bases agree with TRBD2. V shed 7 bases and J 3 bases; nucleotides not matched to a gene: 4. The CDR3 runs 15 residues. Germline CDR1 and CDR2: MNHNY and SVGAGI (reference sequence). This CDR3 reads CASTTSGRETDTQYF. DNA of the CDR3: TGTGCCAGCACTACTAGCGGGAGGGAGACAGATACGCAGTATTTT.

The rearrangement joins TRBV28 to TRBJ2-1; the D is unclear. Trimming left V 6 bases short and J 8 bases short, with 8 bases between. The CDR3 spans 11 residues. The germline CDR1 and CDR2 sequences are MDHEN and SYDVKM. CDR3 DNA sequence: TGTGCCAGCAGCGCAAACTATGAGCAGTTCTTC. It yields the protein CASSANYEQFF.

This chain joins TRBV3-1 (or the pseudogene TRBV3-2) and TRBJ2-6; 9 bases line up with TRBD1. CDR3 length: 19 amino acids. Germline values: CDR1 LGHDT, CDR2 YNNKEL (reference sequence). The junction had 13 bases not matched to a gene; V was cut back by 7 bases and J by 0 bases. The CDR3 nucleotides are TGTGCCAGCAAGCAAACCGCCGGGACAGGGAGCTCTGGGGCCAACGTCCTGACTTTC. Translation: CASKQTAGTGSSGANVLTF.

The CDR3 region has the DNA TGTGCCAGCAGCCCCTATTGGACTAGCGGAGAAGAGACCCAGTACTTC. It translates to CASSPYWTSGEETQYF. The chain is built from TRBV4-2 and TRBJ2-5; TRBD2 aligns across 10 bases. The germline V gene has CDR1 LGHNA and CDR2 YNFKEQ. The CDR3 consists of 16 residues. The ends lost 4 bases at V and 3 bases at J; junction bases unmatched: 8.

The rearrangement joins TRBV5-1 to TRBJ1-6; TRBD1 matches at 8 bases. The CDR3 consists of 17 residues. The germline gives CDR1 SGHRS, CDR2 YFSETQ. V shed 4 bases and J 3 bases; nucleotides not matched to a gene: 9. CDR3 nucleotide sequence: TGCGCCAGCAGCGTAACCGGGACAGGATTCTATAATTCACCCCTCCACTTT. Translated: CASSVTGTGFYNSPLHF.

The chain joins TRBV3-1 (or the pseudogene TRBV3-2) to TRBJ2-5, with TRBD2 matching over 11 bases. Germline trimming cut 5 bases from V and 5 bases from J; bases unmatched to any gene: 4. The germline V gene encodes CDR1 LGHDT and CDR2 YNNKEL (reference sequence). The CDR3 spans 14 residues. The CDR3, as DNA: TGTGCCAGCAGCATGGCTAGCGGGGGGGAGACCCAGTACTTC. The encoded protein is CASSMASGGETQYF.

This chain connects TRBV11-2 to TRBJ2-3; TRBD2 matches 10 bases. In germline, CDR1 is SGHAT, CDR2 FQNNGV. V gave up 1 base and J gave up 5 bases; unmatched junction bases: 6. The CDR3 is 16 amino acids. The CDR3 is CASSLALAGARDTQYF. The CDR3 DNA sequence: TGTGCCAGCAGCTTAGCGCTAGCGGGGGCCAGAGATACGCAGTATTTT. Drawing the rest from reference TRBV11-2 and TRBJ2-3, the complete variable domain is EAGVAQSPRYKIIEKRQSVAFWCNPISGHATLYWYQQILGQGPKLLIQFQNNGVVDDSQLPKDRFSAERLKGVDSTLKIQPAKLEDSAVYLCASSLALAGARDTQYFGPGTRLTVL.

V is TRBV11-2 and J is TRBJ1-1; D might be TRBD1 (6 bases). Germline values: CDR1 SGHAT, CDR2 FQNNGV. V was cut by 4 bases and J by 4 bases, with 10 bases left in between. The CDR3 runs 13 residues. The CDR3 loop is CASSWGRRTEAFF. CDR3 DNA: TGTGCCAGCAGCTGGGGGCGCCGCACTGAAGCTTTCTTT.

The sample holds many counts of this clone. The chain employs TRBV27 and TRBJ2-2, with D hard to call. Germline V gene data show CDR1 as MNHEY and CDR2 as SMNVEV (reference sequence). CDR3 size: 12 residues. V was trimmed by 5 bases and J by 5 bases, leaving 6 bases between them. Here the CDR3 reads CASSPLTGELFF. CDR3 nucleotides: TGTGCCAGCAGTCCCTTGACCGGGGAGCTGTTTTTT.

The chain recombines TRBV6-5 with TRBJ2-7; 7 positions match TRBD2. Germline V gene sequence: CDR1 MNHEY, CDR2 SVGAGI. V was clipped by 2 bases and J by 0 bases; unmatched bases: 4. The CDR3 is 15 amino acids. The CDR3 loop is CASSYREGRSYEQYF. CDR3 nucleotide sequence: TGTGCCAGCAGTTACAGGGAGGGCCGCTCCTACGAGCAGTACTTC.

V gene TRBV5-4 combines with J gene TRBJ2-1; no clear D gene. Germline loops: CDR1 SGHNT, CDR2 YYREEE (reference sequence). With 5 bases removed from V and 5 bases from J, the gap between germline ends came to 20 bases. CDR3 size: 16 residues. The DNA of the CDR3 is TGTGCCAGCAGTTCGAGAGGCCGCCTAGAGCACAATGAGCAGTTCTTC. Protein product: CASSSRGRLEHNEQFF.

This clone has only one observation. This chain links TRBV30 with TRBJ1-6; no clear D. CDR1 is GTSNPN, CDR2 SVGIG, per germline (reference sequence). The V end was cut by 2 bases, the J end by 3 bases, with 8 bases between. The CDR3 runs 14 residues. The CDR3 here is CAWSPRGYNSPLHF. CDR3 coding DNA: TGTGCCTGGAGTCCCCGGGGCTATAATTCACCCCTCCACTTT.

The rearrangement links TRBV30 to TRBJ2-1; 10 bases map to TRBD2. The CDR3 is 14 residues long. Germline lookup yields CDR1 GTSNPN and CDR2 SVGIG (reference sequence). Trimming removed 2 bases from V and 6 bases from J; junction bases left unmatched: 4. CDR3 amino acids: CAWSPGLATNEQFF. The DNA for the CDR3 is TGTGCCTGGAGTCCGGGACTAGCGACCAATGAGCAGTTCTTC.

V usage is TRBV6-5 and J usage is TRBJ2-5, with TRBD1 matching over 8 bases. The CDR3 is made up of 14 amino acids. Germline values: CDR1 MNHEY, CDR2 SVGAGI. J was trimmed by 4 bases and V by 5 bases; bases with no gene match: 6. The CDR3 nucleotides read TGTGCCAGCAGTCGACAGGGGTTTGTAGAGACCCAGTACTTC. Translated: CASSRQGFVETQYF.

The V call is TRBV6-5, the J call TRBJ1-1; tentative D call: TRBD1 (6 bases). From germline, CDR1 is MNHEY and CDR2 SVGAGI. V dropped 6 bases and J dropped 1 base, with 9 bases sitting between them. This CDR3 spans 13 amino acids. The CDR3: CASRMTGNTEAFF. Here the CDR3 DNA reads TGTGCCAGCAGGATGACAGGGAACACTGAAGCTTTCTTT.